The 22 T cell receptor beta chains below come from one sample, sequenced in a study of siplizumab effects on memory and regulatory T cells. Libraries were prepared by immunoSEQ multiplex PCR; TCRdb keeps only in-frame clonotypes and omits some of them. The repertoire consists of 70,000 to 95,000 clones, with 93% occurring once and the leading ten covering over 5%. Material: CD8+ T cells sorted from blood. Receptors originate from a human donor in good health.

The rearrangement links TRBV7-6 to TRBJ1-4; D might be TRBD1 (6 bases). V dropped 1 base and J dropped 8 bases, with 14 bases sitting between them. The CDR3 is 15 residues long. CDR1 is SGHVS and CDR2 is FNYEAQ in the germline V gene. The CDR3 spells CASSLERGLSEKLFF. DNA of the CDR3: TGTGCCAGCAGCTTAGAGAGGGGGTTGTCGGAAAAACTGTTTTTT. The full variable domain, completed using reference TRBV7-6 and TRBJ1-4, is GAGVSQSPRYKVTKRGQDVALRCDPISGHVSLYWYRQALGQGPEFLTYFNYEAQQDKSGLPNDRFSAERPEGSISTLTIQRTEQRDSAMYRCASSLERGLSEKLFFGSGTQLSVL.

The chain recombines TRBV5-6 with TRBJ2-6, with no clear D. The CDR3 is made up of 16 amino acids. CDR1 is SGHDT and CDR2 is YYEEEE in the germline V gene. Trimming stripped 0 bases from V and 0 bases from J, with 7 bases between. For the CDR3, the DNA is TGTGCCAGCAGCTTGGGGTCGCTCTCTGGGGCCAACGTCCTGACTTTC. This gives the protein CASSLGSLSGANVLTF.

The V gene is TRBV27, the J gene TRBJ2-1; D tentatively fits TRBD1 or TRBD2 (6 bases each). CDR1 MNHEY and CDR2 SMNVEV come from the germline V gene (reference sequence). V lost 6 bases, J lost 5 bases, and 11 bases lay in between. This CDR3 has 13 amino acids. The CDR3 protein is CASSPGGHNEQFF. CDR3 bases: TGTGCCAGCAGCCCCGGGGGCCACAATGAGCAGTTCTTC.

The chain couples TRBV6-5 to TRBJ2-5; TRBD1 aligns across 7 bases. CDR1 MNHEY and CDR2 SVGAGI come from the germline V gene. This CDR3 comprises 15 residues. Unmatched junction bases numbered 4, after V lost 2 bases and J lost 1 base. CDR3 residues: CASSYTQGSQETQYF. DNA for the CDR3: TGTGCCAGCAGTTACACACAGGGGTCCCAAGAGACCCAGTACTTC.

The chain combines TRBV6-5 with TRBJ2-7, with D perhaps TRBD1 (6 bases). Trimming took off 0 bases at V and 4 bases at J, with 7 bases between the two ends. The CDR3 runs 13 residues. Germline values: CDR1 MNHEY, CDR2 SVGAGI. The CDR3 nucleotides are TGTGCCAGCAGTTACTCGGGGGCGTACGAGCAGTACTTC. As protein: CASSYSGAYEQYF.

This sequence joins TRBV25-1 and TRBJ2-7; D call uncertain. CDR1 and CDR2 from the germline V gene are MGHDK and SYGVNS. The CDR3 runs to 13 residues. V shed 4 bases and J shed 2 bases, with 9 bases lying between them. The CDR3 nucleotides are TGTGCCAGCAGTGTAGGCCGGCCCTACGAGCAGTACTTC. Its translation is CASSVGRPYEQYF.

This rearrangement joins TRBV5-1 to TRBJ2-2; no reliable D call. The germline V and J ends were trimmed by 7 bases and 1 base, with 14 bases remaining between them. The germline gives CDR1 SGHRS, CDR2 YFSETQ. CDR3 length: 15 residues. The CDR3 coding sequence is TGCGCCAGCTCCACCTCGTGGGGGAACACCGGGGAGCTGTTTTTT. Translating gives CASSTSWGNTGELFF. Together with reference TRBV5-1 and TRBJ2-2, the CDR3 gives the full variable domain: KAGVTQTPRYLIKTRGQQVTLSCSPISGHRSVSWYQQTPGQGLQFLFEYFSETQRNKGNFPGRFSGRQFSNSRSEMNVSTLELGDSALYLCASSTSWGNTGELFFGEGSRLTVL.

This chain connects TRBV7-2 to TRBJ2-7; 13 nucleotides match TRBD2. Per germline, CDR1 SGHTA and CDR2 FQGNSA. The CDR3 is 15 amino acids. J was trimmed by 4 bases and V by 6 bases; bases with no gene match: 6. The CDR3 sequence is CASRNGTSGTYEQYF. CDR3 nucleotides: TGTGCCAGCAGAAACGGGACTAGCGGGACATACGAGCAGTACTTC. The variable domain in full, with the rest retrieved from reference TRBV7-2 and TRBJ2-7, is GAGVSQSPSNKVTEKGKDVELRCDPISGHTALYWYRQSLGQGLEFLIYFQGNSAPDKSGLPSDRFSAERTGGSVSTLTIQRTQQEDSAVYLCASRNGTSGTYEQYFGPGTRLTVT.

The rearrangement uses TRBV19 and TRBJ2-1; 9 bases match TRBD2. Germline CDR1 LNHDA, CDR2 SQIVND (reference sequence). V lost 6 bases to trimming and J lost 7 bases; unmatched junction nucleotides: 10. The CDR3 contains 15 residues. The CDR3 sequence is CASRLMTSGGNEQFF. The CDR3 DNA reads TGTGCCAGTAGGCTAATGACTAGCGGCGGGAATGAGCAGTTCTTC.

The rearrangement links TRBV7-8 to TRBJ1-2; D not certain. The CDR3 covers 14 residues. V lost 8 bases to trimming and J lost 2 bases, with 15 bases between them. Germline V gene sequence: CDR1 SGHVS, CDR2 FQNEAQ. The CDR3 reads CASGEPGTNYGYTF. CDR3 DNA sequence: TGTGCCAGCGGCGAACCAGGAACCAACTATGGCTACACCTTC.

The rearrangement links TRBV7-9 to TRBJ2-7; 10 nucleotides agree with TRBD1. V shed 4 bases, J shed 2 bases, and the junction held 5 bases outside the gene matches. The CDR3 has 15 amino acids. Germline loops: CDR1 SEHNR, CDR2 FQNEAQ (reference sequence). CDR3 sequence reads: CASSYTGTGAYEQYF. The CDR3, as DNA: TGTGCCAGCAGCTACACCGGGACAGGGGCCTACGAGCAGTACTTC.

This rearrangement joins TRBV18 to TRBJ2-2; D may be TRBD1 (6 bases). This CDR3 comprises 15 residues. Trimming stripped 6 bases from V and 3 bases from J, with 14 bases between. In germline, CDR1 is KGHSH, CDR2 LQKENI. CDR3 sequence: CASSPGTLYTGELFF. In DNA, the CDR3 is TGTGCCAGCTCGCCCGGGACACTATACACCGGGGAGCTGTTTTTT. Based on the CDR3 plus reference TRBV18 and TRBJ2-2, the full variable domain is NAGVMQNPRHLVRRRGQEARLRCSPMKGHSHVYWYRQLPEEGLKFMVYLQKENIIDESGMPKERFSAEFPKEGPSILRIQQVVRGDSAAYFCASSPGTLYTGELFFGEGSRLTVL.

The chain recombines TRBV11-3 with TRBJ2-5, with no clear D. Germline lookup yields CDR1 SGHNT and CDR2 YENEEA. This CDR3 comprises 13 residues. Trimming pared 3 bases from V and 4 bases from J, leaving 9 bases between. The CDR3 DNA follows: TGTGCCAGCAGCTTGGAGCGAGGAGAGACCCAGTACTTC. This encodes CASSLERGETQYF.

The chain combines TRBV5-6 with TRBJ2-1, with TRBD2 matching 10 bases. CDR1 SGHDT and CDR2 YYEEEE come from the germline V gene. V dropped 0 bases and J dropped 4; count of bases not matched to a gene: 4. The CDR3 is made up of 16 amino acids. The CDR3 sequence is CASSLASGGPYNEQFF. The CDR3, as DNA: TGTGCCAGCAGCTTGGCTAGCGGGGGACCTTACAATGAGCAGTTCTTC.

The rearrangement links TRBV4-1 to TRBJ2-7; 8 positions match TRBD1. V gave up 4 bases and J gave up 4 bases; unmatched junction bases: 6. Per the germline V gene, CDR1 is MGHRA and CDR2 is YSYEKL. The CDR3 loop spans 14 amino acids. CDR3: CASSRAGTGYEQYF. As DNA, the CDR3 is TGCGCCAGCAGCCGGGCCGGGACAGGATACGAGCAGTACTTC.

This chain uses TRBV27 with TRBJ2-1; 11 bases align to TRBD2. V gave up 5 bases and J gave up 7 bases; unmatched junction bases: 7. The length of the CDR3 is 15 residues. Germline lookup yields CDR1 MNHEY and CDR2 SMNVEV (reference sequence). In nucleotides, the CDR3 is TGTGCCAGCAGTATACTAGCGGGAGTGGGAAATGAGCAGTTCTTC. It encodes CASSILAGVGNEQFF.

This chain uses TRBV11-2 with TRBJ2-7; 8 nucleotides line up with TRBD2. The CDR3 has 16 amino acids. CDR1 and CDR2 from the germline V gene are SGHAT and FQNNGV. The trim removed 1 base at V and 6 bases at J, leaving 11 bases unmatched. As DNA, the CDR3 is TGTGCCAGCAGCTTAGTAGCGGGGACTACTCTCATCGAGCAGTACTTC. Translating gives CASSLVAGTTLIEQYF.

The CDR3 sequence: CASSQGKYASGEAFF. CDR3 nucleotides: TGCGCCAGCAGTCAGGGGAAATACGCCAGTGGAGAAGCTTTCTTT. This chain uses TRBV5-1 with TRBJ1-1; a weak D match, TRBD1 (6 bases). V shed 5 bases and J shed 8 bases, with 22 bases lying between them. CDR1 and CDR2 from the germline V gene are SGHRS and YFSETQ. This CDR3 is 15 amino acids long.

The chain combines TRBV9 with TRBJ2-1; 9 positions match TRBD2. V lost 4 bases, J lost 4 bases, and 9 bases stayed unmatched. The CDR3 consists of 16 residues. Germline-derived CDR1 and CDR2 are SGDLS and YYNGEE. The CDR3: CASSKLTSGAYNEQFF. CDR3 DNA sequence: TGTGCCAGCAGCAAACTGACTAGCGGAGCTTACAATGAGCAGTTCTTC. The full variable domain, in which reference TRBV9 and TRBJ2-1 provide the parts outside the CDR3, is DSGVTQTPKHLITATGQRVTLRCSPRSGDLSVYWYQQSLDQGLQFLIQYYNGEERAKGNILERFSAQQFPDLHSELNLSSLELGDSALYFCASSKLTSGAYNEQFFGPGTRLTVL.

The chain recombines TRBV30 with TRBJ1-5; D is uncertain. The V gene's germline CDR1 is GTSNPN and CDR2 SVGIG (reference sequence). The CDR3 contains 14 residues. V was shortened by 1 base and J by 4 bases, with 11 bases between the two germline ends. CDR3 nucleotides: TGTGCCTGGAGTGGCGGGGTAGGGAATCAGCCCCAGCATTTT. Translated, it gives CAWSGGVGNQPQHF.

J is TRBJ2-7 and V is TRBV7-9; weak D call: TRBD1 (6 bases). CDR1 and CDR2 (germline): SEHNR, FQNEAQ (reference sequence). The CDR3 runs to 15 residues. V dropped 5 bases and J dropped 0 bases, with 14 bases sitting between them. CDR3 loop: CASSPRGRSSYEQYF. As DNA, the CDR3 is TGTGCCAGCAGCCCCAGGGGCCGGAGCTCCTACGAGCAGTACTTC.

This chain links TRBV11-3 with TRBJ1-3; D ambiguous. CDR3 length: 17 amino acids. Germline V gene data show CDR1 as SGHNT and CDR2 as YENEEA. Between the trimmed V and J ends, which lost 5 bases and 0 bases, there was a span of 17 bases. The CDR3, as DNA: TGTGCCAGCAGCCCCCGTCCGGGCCCAAGCTCTGGAAACACCATATATTTT. It translates to CASSPRPGPSSGNTIYF.